The sequence of this TCR beta chain was determined in a study of long-term antiretroviral therapy in people with HIV. The CDR3 loop spans 16 amino acids. Germline lookup yields CDR1 MNHEY and CDR2 SVGAGI. V dropped 0 bases and J dropped 2; count of bases not matched to a gene: 4. It was version v3.0 of the immunoSEQ assay that was run at survey level. Profiling relied on immunoSEQ multiplex PCR, and the TCRdb table lists in-frame clones only, not all of them. The data contain 15,000 or so clones, 88% of them singletons. The chain combines TRBV6-5 with TRBJ2-7; 10 bases agree with TRBD2. The sequencing used unsorted PBMCs, collected 2.1 years after starting antiretroviral therapy. The sequence was collected from a woman between 40 and 55 years old with HIV. The CDR3 DNA follows: TGTGCCAGCAGTTACTCGGGGCTAGCGGGGGCCTACGAGCAGTACTTC. Its translation is CASSYSGLAGAYEQYF.